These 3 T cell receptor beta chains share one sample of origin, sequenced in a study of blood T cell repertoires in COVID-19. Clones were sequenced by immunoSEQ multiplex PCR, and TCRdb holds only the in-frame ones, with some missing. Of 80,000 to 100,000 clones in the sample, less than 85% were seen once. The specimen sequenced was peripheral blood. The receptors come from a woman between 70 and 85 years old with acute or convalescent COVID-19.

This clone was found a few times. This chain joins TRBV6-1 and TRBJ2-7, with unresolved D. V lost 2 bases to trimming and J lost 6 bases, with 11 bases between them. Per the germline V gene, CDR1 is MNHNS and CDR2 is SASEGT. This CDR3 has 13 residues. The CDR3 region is CASSECRSCEQYF. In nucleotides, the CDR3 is TGTGCCAGCAGTGAATGTCGTTCGTGCGAGCAGTACTTC.

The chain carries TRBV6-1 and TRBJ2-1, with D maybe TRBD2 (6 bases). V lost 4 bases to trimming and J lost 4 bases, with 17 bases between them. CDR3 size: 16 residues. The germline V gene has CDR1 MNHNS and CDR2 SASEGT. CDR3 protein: CASSGRVTRGYNEQFF. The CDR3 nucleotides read TGTGCCAGCAGTGGGCGGGTGACTAGGGGATACAATGAGCAGTTCTTC.

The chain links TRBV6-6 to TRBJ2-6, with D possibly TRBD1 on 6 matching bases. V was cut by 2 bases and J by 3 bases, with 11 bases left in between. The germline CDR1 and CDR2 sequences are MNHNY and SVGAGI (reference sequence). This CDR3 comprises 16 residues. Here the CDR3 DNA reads TGTGCCAGCAGTTACGCCCAGGGGTTTGGGGCCAACGTCCTGACTTTC. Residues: CASSYAQGFGANVLTF.